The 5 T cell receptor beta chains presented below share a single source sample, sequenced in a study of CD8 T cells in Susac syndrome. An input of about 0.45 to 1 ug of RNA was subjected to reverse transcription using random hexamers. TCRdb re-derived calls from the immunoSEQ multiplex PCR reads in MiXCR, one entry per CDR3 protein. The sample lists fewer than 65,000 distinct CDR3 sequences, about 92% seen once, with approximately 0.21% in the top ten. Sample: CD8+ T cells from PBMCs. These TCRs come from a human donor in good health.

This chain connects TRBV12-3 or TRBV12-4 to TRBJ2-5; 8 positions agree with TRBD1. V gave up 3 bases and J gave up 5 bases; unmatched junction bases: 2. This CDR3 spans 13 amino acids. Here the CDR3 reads CASSFTGGETQYF. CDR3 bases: TGTGCCAGCAGTTTCACAGGGGGGGAGACCCAGTACTTC.

The DNA of the CDR3 is TGCGCCAGCAGTGGGACAGGGAGCACAGATACGCAGTATTTT. Protein product: CASSGTGSTDTQYF. V usage is TRBV10-1 and J usage is TRBJ2-3, with 8 bases aligning to TRBD1. Germline V lookup: CDR1 WNHNN, CDR2 SYGVQD (reference sequence). There are 14 residues in the CDR3. V dropped 4 bases and J dropped 0; count of bases not matched to a gene: 0.

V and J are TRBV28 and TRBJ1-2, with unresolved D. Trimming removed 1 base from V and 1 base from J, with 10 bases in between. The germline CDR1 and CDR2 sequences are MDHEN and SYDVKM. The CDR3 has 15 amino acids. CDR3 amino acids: CASSLSQTDNYGYTF. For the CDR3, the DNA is TGTGCCAGCAGTTTATCGCAGACTGATAACTATGGCTACACCTTC.

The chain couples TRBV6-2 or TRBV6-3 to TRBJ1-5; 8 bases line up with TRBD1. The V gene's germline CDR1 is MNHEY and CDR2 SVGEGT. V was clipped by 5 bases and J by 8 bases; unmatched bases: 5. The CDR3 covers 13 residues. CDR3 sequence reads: CASSHRGMEPQHF. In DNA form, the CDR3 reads TGTGCCAGCAGTCACAGGGGGATGGAGCCCCAGCATTTT.

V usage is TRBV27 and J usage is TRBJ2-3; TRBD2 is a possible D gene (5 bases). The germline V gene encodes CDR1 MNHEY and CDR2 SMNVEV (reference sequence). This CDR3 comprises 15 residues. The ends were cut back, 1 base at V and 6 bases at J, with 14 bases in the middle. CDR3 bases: TGTGCCAGCAGTTTATTCCCGACGGGGAGTGATACGCAGTATTTT. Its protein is CASSLFPTGSDTQYF.